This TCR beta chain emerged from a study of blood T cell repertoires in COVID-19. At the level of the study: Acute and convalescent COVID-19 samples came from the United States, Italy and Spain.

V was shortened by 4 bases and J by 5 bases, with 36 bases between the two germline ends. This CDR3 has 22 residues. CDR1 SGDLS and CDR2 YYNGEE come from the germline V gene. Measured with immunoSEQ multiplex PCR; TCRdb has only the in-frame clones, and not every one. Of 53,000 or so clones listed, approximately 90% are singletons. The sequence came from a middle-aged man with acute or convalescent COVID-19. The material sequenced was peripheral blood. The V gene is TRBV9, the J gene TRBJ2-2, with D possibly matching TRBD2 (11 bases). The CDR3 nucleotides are TGTGCCAGCAGCCCTACCCTCAGACCGGGACAGGGGTTAGCGGGAGGGACCGGGGAGCTGTTTTTT. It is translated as CASSPTLRPGQGLAGGTGELFF.